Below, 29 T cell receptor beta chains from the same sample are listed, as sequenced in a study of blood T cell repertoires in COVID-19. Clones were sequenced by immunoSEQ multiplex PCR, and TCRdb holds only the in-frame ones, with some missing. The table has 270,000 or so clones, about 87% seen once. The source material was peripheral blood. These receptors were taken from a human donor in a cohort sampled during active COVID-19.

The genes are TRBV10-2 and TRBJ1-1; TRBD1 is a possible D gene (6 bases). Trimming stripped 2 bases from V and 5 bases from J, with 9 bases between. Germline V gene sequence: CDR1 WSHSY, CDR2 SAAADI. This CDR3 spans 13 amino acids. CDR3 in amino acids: CASSERGGTEAFF. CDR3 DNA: TGCGCCAGCAGTGAGCGAGGGGGTACTGAAGCTTTCTTT.

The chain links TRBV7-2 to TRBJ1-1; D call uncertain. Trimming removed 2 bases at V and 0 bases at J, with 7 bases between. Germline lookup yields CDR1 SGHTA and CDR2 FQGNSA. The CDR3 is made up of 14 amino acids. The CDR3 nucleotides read TGTGCCAGCAGCTTACCACAGATGAACACTGAAGCTTTCTTT. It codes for CASSLPQMNTEAFF.

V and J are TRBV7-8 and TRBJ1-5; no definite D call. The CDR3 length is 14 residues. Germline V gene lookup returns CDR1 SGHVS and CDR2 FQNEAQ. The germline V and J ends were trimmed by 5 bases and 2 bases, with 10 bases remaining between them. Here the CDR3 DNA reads TGTGCCAGCAGCAATAACCGCGGCAATCAGCCCCAGCATTTT. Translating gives CASSNNRGNQPQHF.

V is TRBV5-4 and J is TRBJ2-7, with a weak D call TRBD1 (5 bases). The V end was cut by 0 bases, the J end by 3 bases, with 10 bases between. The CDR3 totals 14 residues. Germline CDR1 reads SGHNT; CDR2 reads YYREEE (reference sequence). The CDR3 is CASSLVGVNYEQYF. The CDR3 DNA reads TGTGCCAGCAGCTTGGTAGGGGTAAACTACGAGCAGTACTTC.

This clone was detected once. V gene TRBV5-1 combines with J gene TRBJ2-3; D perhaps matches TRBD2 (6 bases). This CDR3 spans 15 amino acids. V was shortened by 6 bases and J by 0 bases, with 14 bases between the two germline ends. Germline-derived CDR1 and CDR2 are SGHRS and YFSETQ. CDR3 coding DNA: TGCGCCAGCATTCGGGACTCCTCTAGCACAGATACGCAGTATTTT. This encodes CASIRDSSSTDTQYF.

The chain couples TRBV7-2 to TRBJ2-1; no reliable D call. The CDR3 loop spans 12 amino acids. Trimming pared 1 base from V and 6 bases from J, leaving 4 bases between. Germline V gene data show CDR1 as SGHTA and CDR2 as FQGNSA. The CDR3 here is CASSLVANEQFF. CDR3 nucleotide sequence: TGTGCCAGCAGCTTAGTAGCCAATGAGCAGTTCTTC.

The CDR3 coding sequence is TGTGCCAGCAGCCGGATCGGGACAGTCCAAGCAGAGACCCAGTACTTC. Translated: CASSRIGTVQAETQYF. The chain combines TRBV5-6 with TRBJ2-5; 7 bases fit TRBD1. The CDR3 is 16 amino acids. Trimming cost V 4 bases and J 4 bases; bases outside gene matches: 13. The germline V gene encodes CDR1 SGHDT and CDR2 YYEEEE.

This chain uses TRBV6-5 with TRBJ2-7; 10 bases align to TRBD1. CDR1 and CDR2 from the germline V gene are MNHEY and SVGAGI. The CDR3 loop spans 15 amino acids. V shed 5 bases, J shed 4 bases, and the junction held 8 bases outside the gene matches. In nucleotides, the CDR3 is TGTGCCAGCAGTCCGACGACAGGGGGCGCGTACGAGCAGTACTTC. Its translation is CASSPTTGGAYEQYF.

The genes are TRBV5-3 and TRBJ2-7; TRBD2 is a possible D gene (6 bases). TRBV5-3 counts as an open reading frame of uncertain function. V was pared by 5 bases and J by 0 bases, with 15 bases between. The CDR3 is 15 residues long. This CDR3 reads CARSYGGVISYEQYF. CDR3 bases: TGTGCCAGAAGTTACGGGGGTGTGATCTCCTACGAGCAGTACTTC.

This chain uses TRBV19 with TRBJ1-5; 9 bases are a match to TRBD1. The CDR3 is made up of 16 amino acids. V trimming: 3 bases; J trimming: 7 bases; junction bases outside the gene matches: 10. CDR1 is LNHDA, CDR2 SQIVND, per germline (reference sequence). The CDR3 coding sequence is TGTGCCAGTAGTATTCTCGGACAGGGGACCAAACAGCCCCAGCATTTT. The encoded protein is CASSILGQGTKQPQHF.

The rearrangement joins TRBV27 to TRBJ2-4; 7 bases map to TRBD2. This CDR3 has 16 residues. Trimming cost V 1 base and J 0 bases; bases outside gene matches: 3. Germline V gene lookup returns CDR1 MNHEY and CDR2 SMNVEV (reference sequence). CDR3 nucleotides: TGTGCCAGCAGTTTATGGGGCGGGGGAGCCAAAAACATTCAGTACTTC. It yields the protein CASSLWGGGAKNIQYF.

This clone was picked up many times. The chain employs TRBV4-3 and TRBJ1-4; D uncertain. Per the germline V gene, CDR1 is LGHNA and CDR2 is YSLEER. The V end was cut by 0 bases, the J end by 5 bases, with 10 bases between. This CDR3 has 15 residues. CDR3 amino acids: CASSQEGGKNEKLFF. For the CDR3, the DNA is TGCGCCAGCAGCCAAGAGGGAGGCAAGAATGAAAAACTGTTTTTT.

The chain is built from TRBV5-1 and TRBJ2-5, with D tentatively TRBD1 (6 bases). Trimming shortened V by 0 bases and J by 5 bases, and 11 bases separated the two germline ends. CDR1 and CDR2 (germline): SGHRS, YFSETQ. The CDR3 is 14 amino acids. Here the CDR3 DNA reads TGCGCCAGCAGCTTGGTAGGGGGTCAGGAGACCCAGTACTTC. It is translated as CASSLVGGQETQYF.

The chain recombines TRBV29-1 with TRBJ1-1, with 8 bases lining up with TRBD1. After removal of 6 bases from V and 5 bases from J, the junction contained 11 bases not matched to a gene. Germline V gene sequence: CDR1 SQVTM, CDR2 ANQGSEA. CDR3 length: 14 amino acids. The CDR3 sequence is CSVSQGDRLTEAFF. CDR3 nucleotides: TGCAGCGTCTCCCAGGGGGACAGGTTGACTGAAGCTTTCTTT.

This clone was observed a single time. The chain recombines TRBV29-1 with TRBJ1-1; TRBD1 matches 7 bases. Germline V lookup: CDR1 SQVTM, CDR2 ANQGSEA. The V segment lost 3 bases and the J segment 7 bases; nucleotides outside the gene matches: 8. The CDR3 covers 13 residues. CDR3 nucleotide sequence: TGCAGCGTTGATCAAGAGGGGGCCGGTGAAGCTTTCTTT. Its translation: CSVDQEGAGEAFF.

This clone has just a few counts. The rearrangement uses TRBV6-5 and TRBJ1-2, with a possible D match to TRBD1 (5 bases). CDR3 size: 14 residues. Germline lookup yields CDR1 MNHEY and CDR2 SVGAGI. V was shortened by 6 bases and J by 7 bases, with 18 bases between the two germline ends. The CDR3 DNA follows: TGTGCCAGCAGACACAATTCCCTGGGGGGTGGCTACACCTTC. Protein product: CASRHNSLGGGYTF.

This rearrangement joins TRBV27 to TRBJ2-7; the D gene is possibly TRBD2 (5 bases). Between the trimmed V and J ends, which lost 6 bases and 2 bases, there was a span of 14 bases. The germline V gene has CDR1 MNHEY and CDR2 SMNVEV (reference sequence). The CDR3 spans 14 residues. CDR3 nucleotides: TGTGCCAGCAGGCGGACTCTATCGACCTACGAGCAGTACTTC. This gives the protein CASRRTLSTYEQYF.

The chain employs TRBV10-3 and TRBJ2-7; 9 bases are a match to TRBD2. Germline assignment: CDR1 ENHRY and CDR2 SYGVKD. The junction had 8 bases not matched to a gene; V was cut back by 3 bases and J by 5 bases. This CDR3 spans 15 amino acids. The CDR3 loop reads CAISDASGTANEQYF. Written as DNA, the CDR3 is TGTGCCATCAGTGATGCTAGCGGGACAGCCAACGAGCAGTACTTC.

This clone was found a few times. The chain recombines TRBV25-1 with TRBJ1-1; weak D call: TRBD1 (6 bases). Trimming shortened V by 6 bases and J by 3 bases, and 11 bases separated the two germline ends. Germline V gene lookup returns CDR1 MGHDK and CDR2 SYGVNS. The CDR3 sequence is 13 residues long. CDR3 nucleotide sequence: TGTGCCAGCAGAAAGCAGGGGTACACTGAAGCTTTCTTT. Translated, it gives CASRKQGYTEAFF.

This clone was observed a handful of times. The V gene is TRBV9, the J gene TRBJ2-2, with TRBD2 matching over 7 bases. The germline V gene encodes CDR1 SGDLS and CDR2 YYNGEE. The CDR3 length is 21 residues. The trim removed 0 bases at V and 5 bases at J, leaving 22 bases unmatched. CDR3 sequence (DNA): TGTGCCAGCAGCGTAGAATTGGCCGGTCGGGTGGGAGGGCCGTTTACCGGGGAGCTGTTTTTT. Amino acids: CASSVELAGRVGGPFTGELFF.

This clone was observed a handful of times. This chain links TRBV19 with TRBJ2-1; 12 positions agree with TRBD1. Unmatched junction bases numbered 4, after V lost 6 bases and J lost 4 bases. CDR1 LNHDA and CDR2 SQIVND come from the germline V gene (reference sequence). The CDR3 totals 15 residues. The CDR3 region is CASSRDRGPYNEQFF. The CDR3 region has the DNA TGTGCCAGTAGCCGGGACAGGGGGCCTTACAATGAGCAGTTCTTC. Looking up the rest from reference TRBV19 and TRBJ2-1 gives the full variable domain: DGGITQSPKYLFRKEGQNVTLSCEQNLNHDAMYWYRQDPGQGLRLIYYSQIVNDFQKGDIAEGYSVSREKKESFPLTVTSAQKNPTAFYLCASSRDRGPYNEQFFGPGTRLTVL.

This CDR3 reads CASSLWVSSDGGYTF. The CDR3 bases are TGTGCCAGCAGTTTGTGGGTCTCAAGCGACGGTGGCTACACCTTC. This chain uses TRBV28 with TRBJ1-2; D gene ambiguous. This CDR3 spans 15 amino acids. Trimming took off 3 bases at V and 7 bases at J, with 18 bases between the two ends. Germline CDR1 and CDR2: MDHEN and SYDVKM.

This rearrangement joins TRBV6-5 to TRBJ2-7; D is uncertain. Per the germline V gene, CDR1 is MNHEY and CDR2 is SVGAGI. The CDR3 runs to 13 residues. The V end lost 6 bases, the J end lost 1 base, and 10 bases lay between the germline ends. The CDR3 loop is CASSRRGSYEQYF. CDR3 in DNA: TGTGCCAGCAGCCGACGAGGTTCCTACGAGCAGTACTTC.

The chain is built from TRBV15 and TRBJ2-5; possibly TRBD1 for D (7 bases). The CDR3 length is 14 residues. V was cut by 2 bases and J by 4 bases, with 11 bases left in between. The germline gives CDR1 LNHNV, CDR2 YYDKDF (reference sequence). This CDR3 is CATSRNQGGETQYF. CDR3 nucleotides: TGTGCCACCAGCAGAAACCAGGGGGGAGAGACCCAGTACTTC.

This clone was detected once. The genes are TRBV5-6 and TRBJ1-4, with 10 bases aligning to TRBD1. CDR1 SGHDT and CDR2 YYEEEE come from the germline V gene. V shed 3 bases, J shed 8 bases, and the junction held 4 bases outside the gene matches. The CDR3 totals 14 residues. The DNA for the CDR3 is TGTGCCAGCAGCTGGGACAGGGGCGGCGAAAAACTGTTTTTT. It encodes CASSWDRGGEKLFF. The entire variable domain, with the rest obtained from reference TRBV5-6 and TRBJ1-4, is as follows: DAGVTQSPTHLIKTRGQQVTLRCSPKSGHDTVSWYQQALGQGPQFIFQYYEEEERQRGNFPDRFSGHQFPNYSSELNVNALLLGDSALYLCASSWDRGGEKLFFGSGTQLSVL.

The CDR3 DNA is TGCAGCGTCAGGACAGGGGGGGCGTACACTGAAGCTTTCTTT. Translation: CSVRTGGAYTEAFF. The V gene is TRBV29-1, the J gene TRBJ1-1, with 10 bases identical to TRBD1. This CDR3 spans 14 amino acids. J gave up 3 bases and V 6 bases, and 7 bases lay outside the gene matches. The germline gives CDR1 SQVTM, CDR2 ANQGSEA.

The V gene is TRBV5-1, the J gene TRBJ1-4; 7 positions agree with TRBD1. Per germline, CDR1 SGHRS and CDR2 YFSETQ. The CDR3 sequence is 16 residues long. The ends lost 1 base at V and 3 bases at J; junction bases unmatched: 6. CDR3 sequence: CASSLSKTGANEKLFF. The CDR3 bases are TGCGCCAGCAGCTTGAGCAAAACAGGGGCTAATGAAAAACTGTTTTTT.

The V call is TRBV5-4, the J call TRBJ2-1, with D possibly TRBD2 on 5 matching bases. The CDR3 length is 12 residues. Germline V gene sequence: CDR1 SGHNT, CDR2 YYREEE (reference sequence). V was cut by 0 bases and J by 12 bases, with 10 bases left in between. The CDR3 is CASSLGLARQFF. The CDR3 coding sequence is TGTGCCAGCAGCTTGGGGCTAGCTCGGCAGTTCTTC.

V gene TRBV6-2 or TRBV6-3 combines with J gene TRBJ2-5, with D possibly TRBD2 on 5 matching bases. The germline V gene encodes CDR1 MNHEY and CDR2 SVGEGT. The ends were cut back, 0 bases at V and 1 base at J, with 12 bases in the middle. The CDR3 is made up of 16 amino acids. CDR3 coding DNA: TGTGCCAGCAGTTACTCGACTGCAGGACTCCAAGAGACCCAGTACTTC. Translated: CASSYSTAGLQETQYF.